Each of the 22 T cell receptor beta chains below was sequenced from the same sample in a study of CD8+ T cells in alopecia areata. Extraction and reverse transcription of RNA yielded cDNA as the sequencing template. Profiling relied on immunoSEQ multiplex PCR, and the TCRdb table lists in-frame clones only, not all of them. The top ten clones hold 5.5% of a sample with 180,000 or so clones, 55% to 70% of them seen once. Treatment noted: oral pan-JAK inhibitor, 5-10 mg twice daily. The specimen was CD4+ T cells sorted from blood, collected at week 24, from a patient treated with tofacitinib. The receptors stem from a human donor with alopecia areata.

This rearrangement joins TRBV13 to TRBJ2-2; 7 bases map to TRBD1. Germline V lookup: CDR1 PRHDT, CDR2 FYEKMQ (reference sequence). The CDR3 has 15 residues. V lost 5 bases, J lost 6 bases, and 9 bases stayed unmatched. In nucleotides, the CDR3 is TGTGCCAGCAGCCCAAGGGACAGTTGGCCCGGGGAGCTGTTTTTT. Residues: CASSPRDSWPGELFF.

The J gene is TRBJ1-5, the V gene TRBV13; D is uncertain. CDR3 length equals 13 residues. Trimming removed 5 bases from V and 1 base from J, with 6 bases in between. From germline, CDR1 is PRHDT and CDR2 FYEKMQ (reference sequence). CDR3 protein: CASSRSSNQPQHF. CDR3 sequence (DNA): TGTGCCAGCAGCCGCTCCAGCAATCAGCCCCAGCATTTT.

The chain employs TRBV9 and TRBJ2-3, with D tentatively TRBD2 (6 bases). The CDR3 sequence is 15 residues long. Trimming shortened V by 0 bases and J by 7 bases, and 15 bases separated the two germline ends. Germline-derived CDR1 and CDR2 are SGDLS and YYNGEE. The CDR3 sequence is CASSVADERANTQYF. CDR3 DNA sequence: TGTGCCAGCAGCGTAGCGGACGAGCGGGCAAATACGCAGTATTTT.

The chain employs TRBV25-1 and TRBJ2-5, with 7 nucleotides matching TRBD2. Germline V gene lookup returns CDR1 MGHDK and CDR2 SYGVNS. This CDR3 contains 13 residues. The trim removed 4 bases at V and 5 bases at J, leaving 4 bases unmatched. As DNA, the CDR3 is TGTGCCAGCAGTGTACAAGCGGGGGAGACCCAGTACTTC. Translated, it gives CASSVQAGETQYF.

The rearrangement links TRBV5-1 to TRBJ2-6, with a possible D match to TRBD1 (6 bases). There are 16 residues in the CDR3. Germline CDR1 SGHRS, CDR2 YFSETQ. The V gene lost 3 bases and the J gene lost 0 bases, with 10 bases spanning the gap. The CDR3 loop reads CASSSPTGSGANVLTF. The CDR3 nucleotides read TGCGCCAGCAGCTCACCGACAGGCTCTGGGGCCAACGTCCTGACTTTC.

The J gene is TRBJ2-3, the V gene TRBV30; D might be TRBD2 (6 bases). The V gene's germline CDR1 is GTSNPN and CDR2 SVGIG (reference sequence). V was trimmed by 0 bases and J by 4 bases, leaving 14 bases between them. There are 15 residues in the CDR3. The CDR3 protein is CAWSVAGPRSDTQYF. CDR3 bases: TGTGCCTGGAGTGTTGCGGGACCGCGGTCAGATACGCAGTATTTT.

The chain has TRBV19 and TRBJ1-5; no firm D call. The V and J ends lost 3 bases and 5 bases respectively, with 8 bases between them. The germline CDR1 and CDR2 sequences are LNHDA and SQIVND (reference sequence). The CDR3 is 13 residues long. The DNA of the CDR3 is TGTGCCAGTAGTATGTTCGCGGATCAGCCCCAGCATTTT. Protein sequence: CASSMFADQPQHF.

J is TRBJ2-2 and V is TRBV7-2; D is possibly TRBD1 (6 bases). Per germline, CDR1 SGHTA and CDR2 FQGNSA. V lost 4 bases and J lost 1, with 7 bases in between. The CDR3 loop spans 14 amino acids. CDR3 sequence: CASSSGQNTGELFF. The CDR3 DNA is TGTGCCAGCAGCTCGGGACAGAACACCGGGGAGCTGTTTTTT. The full variable domain, with the rest looked up from reference TRBV7-2 and TRBJ2-2, is GAGVSQSPSNKVTEKGKDVELRCDPISGHTALYWYRQSLGQGLEFLIYFQGNSAPDKSGLPSDRFSAERTGGSVSTLTIQRTQQEDSAVYLCASSSGQNTGELFFGEGSRLTVL.

V is TRBV9 and J is TRBJ1-4; 7 bases line up with TRBD1. This CDR3 comprises 14 residues. The V segment lost 0 bases and the J segment 7 bases; nucleotides outside the gene matches: 3. The germline CDR1 and CDR2 sequences are SGDLS and YYNGEE. The CDR3 DNA is TGTGCCAGCAGCGTAGCACAGGGGTCTGAAAAACTGTTTTTT. Protein sequence: CASSVAQGSEKLFF.

J is TRBJ2-5 and V is TRBV4-1; 8 nucleotides agree with TRBD2. In germline, CDR1 is MGHRA, CDR2 YSYEKL. V shed 0 bases and J 4 bases; nucleotides not matched to a gene: 10. This CDR3 region has 17 residues. The CDR3 loop reads CASSQDRFAGGGETQYF. DNA of the CDR3: TGCGCCAGCAGCCAAGATCGGTTCGCGGGGGGAGGAGAGACCCAGTACTTC.

This chain connects TRBV7-3 to TRBJ2-3, with a possible D match to TRBD2 (6 bases). The CDR3 runs 15 residues. Per the germline V gene, CDR1 is SGHTA and CDR2 is FQGTGA. Trimming removed 5 bases from V and 5 bases from J, with 17 bases in between. CDR3 coding DNA: TGTGCCAGCAGCCAAAGGCGGGGACGGAGAGATACGCAGTATTTT. Translating gives CASSQRRGRRDTQYF.

This clone came up once. The rearrangement uses TRBV7-2 and TRBJ2-5; D might be TRBD2 (5 bases). The ends were cut back, 1 base at V and 11 bases at J, with 17 bases in the middle. The V gene's germline CDR1 is SGHTA and CDR2 FQGNSA. This CDR3 contains 14 residues. The chain's CDR3 is CASSLVDLGSSQYF. The CDR3 region has the DNA TGTGCCAGCAGCTTAGTCGACCTAGGGAGTTCTCAGTACTTC.

The V call is TRBV7-9, the J call TRBJ2-1, with 8 bases matching TRBD2. From germline, CDR1 is SEHNR and CDR2 FQNEAQ (reference sequence). There are 15 residues in the CDR3. Losses at the gene ends were 0 bases for V and 4 bases for J; bases not matched to a gene: 2. In DNA form, the CDR3 reads TGTGCCAGCAGCTTAGCCCGGGGGGGATACAATGAGCAGTTCTTC. It translates to CASSLARGGYNEQFF.

This chain uses TRBV5-4 with TRBJ2-7; the match to TRBD1 covers 7 bases. The V and J ends lost 0 bases and 0 bases, in that order; junction bases with no gene match: 6. This CDR3 comprises 16 residues. Germline V gene lookup returns CDR1 SGHNT and CDR2 YYREEE (reference sequence). For the CDR3, the DNA is TGTGCCAGCAGCTTGGTTCCGGACAGGAGCTCCTACGAGCAGTACTTC. Its protein is CASSLVPDRSSYEQYF.

V is TRBV27 and J is TRBJ2-5, with TRBD1 identical over 8 bases. The CDR3 length is 15 residues. Unmatched junction bases numbered 10, after V lost 5 bases and J lost 5 bases. The germline V gene encodes CDR1 MNHEY and CDR2 SMNVEV (reference sequence). CDR3 in DNA: TGTGCCAGCAGTCCCCGACAGGGGCGGTGGGAGACCCAGTACTTC. Protein product: CASSPRQGRWETQYF.

The V call is TRBV2, the J call TRBJ2-1; 8 nucleotides line up with TRBD1. Trimming removed 4 bases from V and 8 bases from J; junction bases left unmatched: 4. The CDR3 has 13 amino acids. Germline CDR1 SNHLY, CDR2 FYNNEI. This chain's CDR3 is CASSVDRVDEQFF. CDR3 nucleotide sequence: TGTGCCAGCAGTGTGGACAGGGTCGATGAGCAGTTCTTC.

This chain uses TRBV30 with TRBJ2-7, with D possibly being TRBD1 (5 bases). CDR1 and CDR2 from the germline V gene are GTSNPN and SVGIG (reference sequence). The CDR3 sequence is 18 residues long. Trimming took 3 bases from V and 3 from J, leaving 27 bases between them. The CDR3 reads CAWSMARVNSFDNYEQYF. DNA of the CDR3: TGTGCCTGGAGCATGGCCAGGGTTAATTCCTTTGACAACTACGAGCAGTACTTC.

This clone was counted a few times. This chain joins TRBV28 and TRBJ1-1; D is ambiguous. V shed 4 bases and J shed 3 bases, with 9 bases lying between them. CDR1 is MDHEN, CDR2 SYDVKM, per germline. The CDR3 sequence is 13 residues long. CDR3 in amino acids: CASSYQVHTEAFF. In DNA form, the CDR3 reads TGTGCCAGCAGTTACCAGGTTCACACTGAAGCTTTCTTT.

This chain links TRBV7-9 with TRBJ2-6; unclear D gene. The V gene's germline CDR1 is SEHNR and CDR2 FQNEAQ (reference sequence). V lost 5 bases and J 1 base, leaving 6 bases between the germline ends. The CDR3 extends over 14 amino acids. CDR3 nucleotide sequence: TGTGCCAGCAGCCCTAGATCTGGGGCCAACGTCCTGACTTTC. Translation gives CASSPRSGANVLTF.

The chain joins TRBV2 to TRBJ1-1; D unclear. Germline V gene lookup returns CDR1 SNHLY and CDR2 FYNNEI. V was shortened by 3 bases and J by 3 bases, with 8 bases between the two germline ends. CDR3 size: 13 residues. DNA of the CDR3: TGTGCCAGCAGTGATGAGGGCTACACTGAAGCTTTCTTT. Amino acids: CASSDEGYTEAFF.

V gene TRBV5-1 combines with J gene TRBJ2-4, with 10 bases fitting TRBD1. CDR1 SGHRS and CDR2 YFSETQ come from the germline V gene. The trim removed 3 bases at V and 5 bases at J, leaving 8 bases unmatched. The CDR3 loop spans 16 amino acids. This CDR3 is CASSSQPGTGENIQYF. In nucleotides, the CDR3 is TGCGCCAGCAGCTCCCAACCCGGGACAGGGGAAAACATTCAGTACTTC.

CDR3: CASSYSPGQGQRRQYF. As DNA, the CDR3 is TGTGCCAGCAGTTATTCCCCGGGACAGGGACAGAGACGGCAGTACTTC. The V gene is TRBV6-5, the J gene TRBJ2-7; 9 nucleotides align to TRBD1. With V trimmed by 3 bases and J by 9 bases, 15 bases remained unmatched. CDR1 is MNHEY and CDR2 is SVGAGI in the germline V gene. CDR3 length: 16 residues.